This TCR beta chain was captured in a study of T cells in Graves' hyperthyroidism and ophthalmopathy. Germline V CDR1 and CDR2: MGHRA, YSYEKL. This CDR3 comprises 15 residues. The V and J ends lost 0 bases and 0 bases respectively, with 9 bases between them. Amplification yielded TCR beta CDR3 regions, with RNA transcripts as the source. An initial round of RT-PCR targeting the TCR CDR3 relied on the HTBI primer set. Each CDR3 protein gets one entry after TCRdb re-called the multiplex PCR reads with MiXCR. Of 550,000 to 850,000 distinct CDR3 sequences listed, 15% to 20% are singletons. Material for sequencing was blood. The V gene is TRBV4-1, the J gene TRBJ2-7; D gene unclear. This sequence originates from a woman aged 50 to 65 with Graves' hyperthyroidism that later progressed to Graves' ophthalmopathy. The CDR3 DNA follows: TGCGCCAGCAGCCAAGATGGCTATAGCTCCTACGAGCAGTACTTC. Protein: CASSQDGYSSYEQYF.